Given below is one T cell receptor beta chain in context. The antigen remains undetermined. cDNA libraries of TCR beta carried unique molecular identifiers. TCRdb reprocessed the PCR reads via MiXCR and lists one record per CDR3 protein. Here the sample spans roughly 800,000 distinct CDR3 sequences, about 43% being singletons. This sample is drawn from a study of post-analysis software for immune sequencing data. The V gene end was trimmed by 5 bases and the J gene end by 4 bases; junction bases not matched to a gene: 12. Germline V gene sequence: CDR1 SGHTA, CDR2 FQGNSA. The CDR3 sequence is 18 residues long. Study outcomes and limitations: Controls showed lower frequencies than patients for five TRBV segments, and TRBV5-6, TRBV5-1 and TRBV20-1 were among these.

The TCR was taken from a girl under 18 with multiple sclerosis. This chain connects TRBV7-2 to TRBJ2-5; 14 bases agree with TRBD2. Specimen: blood. The CDR3 DNA is TGTGCCAGCAGCGCGACCGGGACTAGCGGGGGTCTAAGAGAGACCCAGTACTTC. Its protein product is CASSATGTSGGLRETQYF.